These 16 T cell receptor beta chains share one sample of origin, sequenced in a study of T cell responses to AZD1222 COVID-19 vaccine. Repertoires were generated with immunoSEQ multiplex PCR, while TCRdb's copy carries only in-frame clones and drops some. Here the sample spans over 100,000 clones, roughly 87% being singletons. The sample in question was peripheral blood, obtained 28 days after the second AZD1222 dose. These receptor sequences come from an adult who received the AZD1222 COVID-19 vaccine.

The rearrangement uses TRBV5-5 and TRBJ1-5; D gene unclear. The CDR3 is made up of 16 amino acids. Trimming stripped 2 bases from V and 0 bases from J, with 12 bases between. The germline gives CDR1 SGHKS, CDR2 YYEKEE (reference sequence). The CDR3 region has the DNA TGTGCCAGCAGCTTCGGAGGGAGTTATAGCAATCAGCCCCAGCATTTT. This codes for CASSFGGSYSNQPQHF. The full variable domain, in which reference TRBV5-5 and TRBJ1-5 provide the parts outside the CDR3, is DAGVTQSPTHLIKTRGQQVTLRCSPISGHKSVSWYQQVLGQGPQFIFQYYEKEERGRGNFPDRFSARQFPNYSSELNVNALLLGDSALYLCASSFGGSYSNQPQHFGDGTRLSIL.

This rearrangement joins TRBV4-1 to TRBJ1-5; 9 bases match TRBD1. Germline V CDR1 and CDR2: MGHRA, YSYEKL. Trimming removed 6 bases from V and 3 bases from J; junction bases left unmatched: 3. This CDR3 comprises 14 residues. CDR3 in amino acids: CASRGQGYNQPQHF. The CDR3 DNA sequence: TGCGCCAGCAGGGGACAGGGCTACAATCAGCCCCAGCATTTT.

The chain couples TRBV28 to TRBJ2-2; 7 bases map to TRBD1. Germline V gene sequence: CDR1 MDHEN, CDR2 SYDVKM. Losses at the gene ends were 6 bases for V and 6 bases for J; bases not matched to a gene: 7. CDR3 size: 14 residues. The CDR3 DNA sequence: TGTGCCAGCAGCCAAATTGACAGGGCCGGGGAGCTGTTTTTT. Translation gives CASSQIDRAGELFF. Using reference TRBV28 and TRBJ2-2 for the parts outside the CDR3, the full variable domain is DVKVTQSSRYLVKRTGEKVFLECVQDMDHENMFWYRQDPGLGLRLIYFSYDVKMKEKGDIPEGYSVSREKKERFSLILESASTNQTSMYLCASSQIDRAGELFFGEGSRLTVL.

The chain uses TRBV18 and TRBJ1-5; a possible D gene is TRBD1 (6 bases). Trimming stripped 5 bases from V and 1 base from J, with 12 bases between. The CDR3 covers 15 residues. CDR1 is KGHSH, CDR2 LQKENI, per germline. The CDR3 sequence is CASSSLQGSNQPQHF. The CDR3 nucleotides are TGTGCCAGCTCATCTCTACAGGGAAGCAATCAGCCCCAGCATTTT.

In DNA form, the CDR3 reads TGTGCCAGCAGCCGGGGACAGGTAGATTCACCCCTCCACTTT. It codes for CASSRGQVDSPLHF. The V call is TRBV13, the J call TRBJ1-6; 8 bases are shared with TRBD1. Unmatched junction bases numbered 5, after V lost 5 bases and J lost 8 bases. Germline V gives CDR1 PRHDT, CDR2 FYEKMQ (reference sequence). There are 14 residues in the CDR3. The whole variable domain, remainder taken from reference TRBV13 and TRBJ1-6, is AAGVIQSPRHLIKEKRETATLKCYPIPRHDTVYWYQQGPGQDPQFLISFYEKMQSDKGSIPDRFSAQQFSDYHSELNMSSLELGDSALYFCASSRGQVDSPLHFGNGTRLTVT.

The chain carries TRBV11-2 and TRBJ2-7; possible D gene TRBD1, 7 bases. The V end was cut by 1 base, the J end by 3 bases, with 19 bases between. This CDR3 comprises 17 residues. The V gene's germline CDR1 is SGHAT and CDR2 FQNNGV. The CDR3 nucleotides read TGTGCCAGCAGCTTAGTACGACAGGGAGGATCGTTCTACGAGCAGTACTTC. As protein: CASSLVRQGGSFYEQYF.

The rearrangement uses TRBV6-2 or TRBV6-3 and TRBJ2-7; D is possibly TRBD2 (6 bases). V gave up 5 bases and J gave up 3 bases, with 17 bases separating them. CDR3 length equals 15 residues. Germline V gene data show CDR1 as MNHEY and CDR2 as SVGEGT. CDR3 sequence: CASSPWTLGGYEQYF. The DNA of the CDR3 is TGTGCCAGCAGTCCCTGGACATTGGGAGGCTACGAGCAGTACTTC.

CDR3 region: CASNHGGSDQPQHF. The DNA for the CDR3 is TGTGCCAGTAACCACGGAGGGAGTGATCAGCCCCAGCATTTT. The V gene is TRBV19, the J gene TRBJ1-5; D uncertain. Trimming cost V 7 bases and J 5 bases, with 15 bases left between them. The CDR3 contains 14 residues. Germline CDR1 and CDR2: LNHDA and SQIVND (reference sequence).

In nucleotides, the CDR3 is TGTGCCAGCAGCCCAAACGGCAGGGGTCTCAGTGGCTACACCTTC. Amino acid sequence: CASSPNGRGLSGYTF. V and J are TRBV7-3 and TRBJ1-2; a weak D match, TRBD1 (6 bases). CDR1 and CDR2 from the germline V gene are SGHTA and FQGTGA. V gave up 5 bases and J gave up 7 bases, with 20 bases separating them. The CDR3 is 15 amino acids. Based on the CDR3 plus reference TRBV7-3 and TRBJ1-2, the full variable domain is GAGVSQTPSNKVTEKGKYVELRCDPISGHTALYWYRQSLGQGPEFLIYFQGTGAADDSGLPNDRFFAVRPEGSVSTLKIQRTERGDSAVYLCASSPNGRGLSGYTFGSGTRLTVV.

The V and J genes are TRBV11-2 and TRBJ1-2; 10 bases align to TRBD1. The germline CDR1 and CDR2 sequences are SGHAT and FQNNGV. The CDR3 is 15 residues long. V shed 4 bases, J shed 2 bases, and the junction held 4 bases outside the gene matches. CDR3: CASSYRDRGNYGYTF. The DNA of the CDR3 is TGTGCCAGCAGCTATCGGGACAGGGGAAACTATGGCTACACCTTC. The whole variable domain, filled in from reference TRBV11-2 and TRBJ1-2, reads EAGVAQSPRYKIIEKRQSVAFWCNPISGHATLYWYQQILGQGPKLLIQFQNNGVVDDSQLPKDRFSAERLKGVDSTLKIQPAKLEDSAVYLCASSYRDRGNYGYTFGSGTRLTVV.

This chain connects TRBV6-2 or TRBV6-3 to TRBJ1-3; D ambiguous. Germline V gene data show CDR1 as MNHEY and CDR2 as SVGEGT. The CDR3 contains 16 residues. The V gene lost 0 bases and the J gene lost 0 bases, with 9 bases spanning the gap. CDR3 loop: CASSYSGRNSGNTIYF. Here the CDR3 DNA reads TGTGCCAGCAGTTACTCGGGGAGAAACTCTGGAAACACCATATATTTT.

The chain is built from TRBV7-6 and TRBJ1-3, with 7 bases fitting TRBD1. Trimming removed 2 bases from V and 2 bases from J; junction bases left unmatched: 6. This CDR3 comprises 16 residues. CDR1 is SGHVS and CDR2 is FNYEAQ in the germline V gene. The DNA of the CDR3 is TGTGCCAGCAGCTTACCGGGACAGAACCCTGGAAACACCATATATTTT. It specifies CASSLPGQNPGNTIYF.

This sequence joins TRBV7-8 and TRBJ1-2, with 10 nucleotides matching TRBD1. CDR1 is SGHVS and CDR2 is FQNEAQ in the germline V gene. J lost 3 bases, V lost 4 bases, and 14 bases had no gene match. The CDR3 covers 18 residues. CDR3 in amino acids: CASSSLLPGQGFDYGYTF. The CDR3 DNA reads as TGTGCCAGCAGCTCACTCTTACCGGGACAGGGGTTCGACTATGGCTACACCTTC.

This chain joins TRBV6-1 and TRBJ1-3, with no clear D. This CDR3 has 16 residues. Germline V gene sequence: CDR1 MNHNS, CDR2 SASEGT. The V end lost 1 base, the J end lost 3 bases, and 13 bases lay between the germline ends. The CDR3 DNA reads TGTGCCAGCAGTGAAGGGTCGGGCAGGTTTGGAAACACCATATATTTT. Its protein product is CASSEGSGRFGNTIYF.

The rearrangement links TRBV11-3 to TRBJ2-1; a weak D match, TRBD1 (6 bases). This CDR3 region has 14 residues. V was cut by 3 bases and J by 8 bases, with 14 bases left in between. Germline V gives CDR1 SGHNT, CDR2 YENEEA. CDR3 coding DNA: TGTGCCAGCAGCTTCACCGGACAGTGGGATGAGCAGTTCTTC. As protein: CASSFTGQWDEQFF.

The rearrangement uses TRBV2 and TRBJ2-5; TRBD1 might be the D (6 bases). Germline V gene data show CDR1 as SNHLY and CDR2 as FYNNEI. Deletions cut 5 bases from V and 7 bases from J, with 14 bases between. The CDR3 totals 13 residues. The CDR3 DNA is TGTGCCAGCAGTCCTCGACAGGTAGTGACCCAGTACTTC. Protein: CASSPRQVVTQYF.